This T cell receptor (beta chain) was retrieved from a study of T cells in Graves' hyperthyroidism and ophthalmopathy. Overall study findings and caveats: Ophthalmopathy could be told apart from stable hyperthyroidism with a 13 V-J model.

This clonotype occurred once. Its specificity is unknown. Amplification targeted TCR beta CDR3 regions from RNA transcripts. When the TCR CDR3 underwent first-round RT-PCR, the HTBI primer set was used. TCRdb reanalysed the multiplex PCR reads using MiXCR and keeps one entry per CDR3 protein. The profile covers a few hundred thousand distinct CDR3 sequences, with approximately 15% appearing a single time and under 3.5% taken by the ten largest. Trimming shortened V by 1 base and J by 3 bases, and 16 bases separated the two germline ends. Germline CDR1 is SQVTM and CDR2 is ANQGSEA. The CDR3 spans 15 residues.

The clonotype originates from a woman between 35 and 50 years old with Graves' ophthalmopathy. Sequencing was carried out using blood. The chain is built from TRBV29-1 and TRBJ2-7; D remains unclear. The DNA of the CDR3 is TGCAGCGTTGAAGGGAATCGTCAGAATAACTACGAGCAGTACTTC. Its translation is CSVEGNRQNNYEQYF.